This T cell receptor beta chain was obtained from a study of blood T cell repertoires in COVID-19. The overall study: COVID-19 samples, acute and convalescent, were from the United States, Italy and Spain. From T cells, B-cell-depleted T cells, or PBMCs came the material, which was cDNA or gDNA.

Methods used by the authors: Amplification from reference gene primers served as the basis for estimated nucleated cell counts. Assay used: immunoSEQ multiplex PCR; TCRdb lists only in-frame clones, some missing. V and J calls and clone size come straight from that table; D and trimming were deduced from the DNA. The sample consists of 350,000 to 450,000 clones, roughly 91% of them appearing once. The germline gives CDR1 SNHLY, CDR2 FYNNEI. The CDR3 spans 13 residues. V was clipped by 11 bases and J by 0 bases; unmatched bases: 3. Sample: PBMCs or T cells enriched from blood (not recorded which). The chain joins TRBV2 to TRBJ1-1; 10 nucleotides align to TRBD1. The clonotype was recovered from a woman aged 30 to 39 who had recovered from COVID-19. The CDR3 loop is CAGQGEVNTEAFF. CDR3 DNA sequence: TGTGCCGGACAGGGGGAAGTGAACACTGAAGCTTTCTTT.